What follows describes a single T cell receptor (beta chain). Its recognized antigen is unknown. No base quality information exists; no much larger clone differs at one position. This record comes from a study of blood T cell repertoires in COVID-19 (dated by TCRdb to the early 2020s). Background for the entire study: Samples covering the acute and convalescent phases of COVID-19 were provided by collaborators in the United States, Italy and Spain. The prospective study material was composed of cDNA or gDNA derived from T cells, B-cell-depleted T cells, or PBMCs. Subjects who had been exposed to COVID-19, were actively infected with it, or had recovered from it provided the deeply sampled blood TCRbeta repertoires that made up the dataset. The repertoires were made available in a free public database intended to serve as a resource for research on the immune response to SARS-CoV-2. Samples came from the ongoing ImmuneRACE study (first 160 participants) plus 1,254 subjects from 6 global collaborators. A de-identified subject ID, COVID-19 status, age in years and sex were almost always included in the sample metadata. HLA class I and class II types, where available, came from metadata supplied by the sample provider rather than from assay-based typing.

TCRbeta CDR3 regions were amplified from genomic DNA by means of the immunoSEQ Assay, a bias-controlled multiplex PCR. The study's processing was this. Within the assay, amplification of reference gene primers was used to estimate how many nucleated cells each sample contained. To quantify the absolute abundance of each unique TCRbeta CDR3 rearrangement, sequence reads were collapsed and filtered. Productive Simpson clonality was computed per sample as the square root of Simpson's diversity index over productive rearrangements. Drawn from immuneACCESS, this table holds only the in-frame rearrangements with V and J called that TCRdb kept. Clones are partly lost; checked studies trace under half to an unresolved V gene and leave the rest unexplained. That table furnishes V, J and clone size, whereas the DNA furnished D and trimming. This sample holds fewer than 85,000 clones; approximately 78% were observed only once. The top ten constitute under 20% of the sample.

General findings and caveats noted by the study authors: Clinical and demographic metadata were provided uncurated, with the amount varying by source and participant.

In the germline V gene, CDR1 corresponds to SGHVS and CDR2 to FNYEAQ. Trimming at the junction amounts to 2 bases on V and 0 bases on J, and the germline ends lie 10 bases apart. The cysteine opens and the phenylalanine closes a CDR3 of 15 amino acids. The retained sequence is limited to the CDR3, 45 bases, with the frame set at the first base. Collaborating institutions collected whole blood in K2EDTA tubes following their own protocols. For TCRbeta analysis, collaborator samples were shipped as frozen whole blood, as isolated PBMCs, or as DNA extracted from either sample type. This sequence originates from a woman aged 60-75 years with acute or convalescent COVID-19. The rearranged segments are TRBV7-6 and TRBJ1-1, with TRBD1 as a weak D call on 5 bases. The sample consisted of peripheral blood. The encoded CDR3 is CASSLLSDMNTEAFF. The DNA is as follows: TGTGCCAGCAGCTTATTATCGGACATGAACACTGAAGCTTTCTTT.